The 26 T cell receptor beta chains given below trace back to one sample, sequenced in a study of blood T cell repertoires in COVID-19. Repertoires were generated with immunoSEQ multiplex PCR, while TCRdb's copy carries only in-frame clones and drops some. The table records over 200,000 clones, approximately 90% of them present only once. The sequencing sample was made of PBMCs or T cells enriched from blood (not recorded which). These receptors were obtained from a man between 40 and 49 years old who had recovered from COVID-19.

The chain has TRBV2 and TRBJ2-3, with a tentative D call TRBD2 (7 bases). Germline assignment: CDR1 SNHLY and CDR2 FYNNEI. The CDR3 totals 15 residues. V shed 8 bases and J shed 7 bases, with 22 bases lying between them. CDR3 nucleotides: TGTGCCAGCCATCTCGGGGGCCTAGCGGATTATACGCAGTATTTT. This codes for CASHLGGLADYTQYF.

The CDR3 sequence is CASRYRGQGSNQPQHF. CDR3 DNA sequence: TGTGCCAGCAGGTATCGAGGACAGGGGAGCAATCAGCCCCAGCATTTT. This chain links TRBV2 with TRBJ1-5; 9 bases are shared with TRBD1. The CDR3 extends over 16 amino acids. CDR1 and CDR2 from the germline V gene are SNHLY and FYNNEI. Unmatched junction bases numbered 7, after V lost 6 bases and J lost 1 base.

This clone was detected only once. V and J are TRBV5-4 and TRBJ1-3; 8 bases are shared with TRBD1. The junction had 3 bases not matched to a gene; V was cut back by 3 bases and J by 4 bases. The CDR3 totals 14 residues. Germline CDR1 reads SGHNT; CDR2 reads YYREEE (reference sequence). The CDR3 DNA sequence: TGTGCCAGCAGCTGGCAGGGGGCCGGAAACACCATATATTTT. Its protein product is CASSWQGAGNTIYF.

V and J are TRBV11-3 and TRBJ2-7; possible D gene TRBD2, 6 bases. Germline V gene sequence: CDR1 SGHNT, CDR2 YENEEA. There are 15 residues in the CDR3. Trimming stripped 0 bases from V and 3 bases from J, with 12 bases between. The CDR3 loop reads CASSLDPSGHYEQYF. The CDR3 bases are TGTGCCAGCAGCTTAGACCCAAGCGGGCACTACGAGCAGTACTTC.

The chain carries TRBV19 and TRBJ2-7; D possibly corresponds to TRBD2 (5 bases). Germline-derived CDR1 and CDR2 are LNHDA and SQIVND (reference sequence). The CDR3 totals 14 residues. Trimming cost V 5 bases and J 2 bases, with 13 bases left between them. In DNA form, the CDR3 reads TGTGCCAGTAGTCGGGGTTCCCCAACCTACGAGCAGTACTTC. Residues: CASSRGSPTYEQYF.

The chain is built from TRBV5-1 and TRBJ1-6; D ambiguous. Germline V lookup: CDR1 SGHRS, CDR2 YFSETQ. CDR3 length equals 17 residues. V was trimmed by 0 bases and J by 8 bases, leaving 18 bases between them. This CDR3 is CASSLDWEGSSYSPLHF. In DNA form, the CDR3 reads TGCGCCAGCAGCTTGGATTGGGAGGGATCTTCTTATTCACCCCTCCACTTT.

The chain has TRBV7-8 and TRBJ1-4; the D is unclear. The CDR3 is 12 residues long. Germline V gene lookup returns CDR1 SGHVS and CDR2 FQNEAQ. V shed 6 bases and J shed 10 bases, with 12 bases lying between them. CDR3 DNA sequence: TGTGCCAGCAGATCCAGTTCGGGAAAACTGTTTTTT. It specifies CASRSSSGKLFF.

V usage is TRBV28 and J usage is TRBJ2-7; 10 bases agree with TRBD1. Per the germline V gene, CDR1 is MDHEN and CDR2 is SYDVKM. The CDR3 covers 15 residues. Trimming at V came to 6 bases and at J to 6 bases, leaving 11 bases not matched to a gene. The CDR3 nucleotides are TGTGCCAGCAGCTCCCCGGGACAGGGGACGGGCGAGCAGTACTTC. This encodes CASSSPGQGTGEQYF.

This rearrangement joins TRBV18 to TRBJ2-5; 7 bases align to TRBD2. Germline V CDR1 and CDR2: KGHSH, LQKENI. There are 15 residues in the CDR3. Unmatched junction bases numbered 5, after V lost 0 bases and J lost 4 bases. The CDR3 sequence: CASSPPGSGPETQYF. The CDR3 DNA follows: TGTGCCAGCTCACCACCGGGTAGCGGGCCAGAGACCCAGTACTTC.

The gene calls are TRBV5-1 and TRBJ2-7; 12 bases are shared with TRBD1. V was clipped by 2 bases and J by 2 bases; unmatched bases: 8. The CDR3 spans 17 residues. The V gene's germline CDR1 is SGHRS and CDR2 YFSETQ. The CDR3 coding sequence is TGCGCCAGCAGCTTAAACGCCGGGACAGGGGGCACCTACGAGCAGTACTTC. It encodes CASSLNAGTGGTYEQYF.

This clone has only one observation. This chain uses TRBV11-2 with TRBJ1-3; D not resolved. The V gene lost 3 bases and the J gene lost 4 bases, with 16 bases spanning the gap. Germline CDR1 SGHAT, CDR2 FQNNGV. CDR3 length: 16 residues. The CDR3 loop reads CASSFYREEGGNTIYF. CDR3 DNA sequence: TGTGCCAGCAGCTTTTACCGGGAGGAGGGAGGAAACACCATATATTTT.

This clone was detected only once. V gene TRBV9 combines with J gene TRBJ2-7; D is possibly TRBD1 (6 bases). Trimming stripped 0 bases from V and 5 bases from J, with 15 bases between. CDR3 size: 15 residues. CDR1 is SGDLS and CDR2 is YYNGEE in the germline V gene. CDR3 protein: CASSVGFSEGDEQYF. In DNA, the CDR3 is TGTGCCAGCAGCGTAGGTTTTAGCGAGGGGGACGAGCAGTACTTC.

This rearrangement joins TRBV23-1 to TRBJ1-5, with 7 bases that match TRBD1. Being an ORF, TRBV23-1 has a function that is uncertain. The junction had 6 bases not matched to a gene; V was cut back by 7 bases and J by 0 bases. The length of the CDR3 is 15 residues. The CDR3: CASTEGAYSNQPQHF. The CDR3 DNA reads as TGCGCCAGCACAGAGGGGGCTTATAGCAATCAGCCCCAGCATTTT.

This chain links TRBV7-8 with TRBJ1-2; D perhaps matches TRBD1 (6 bases). V was clipped by 1 base and J by 7 bases, with 13 bases between them. Germline lookup yields CDR1 SGHVS and CDR2 FQNEAQ. The CDR3 is 14 amino acids. The CDR3: CASSLDWTDFGYTF. The CDR3 nucleotides are TGTGCCAGCAGCTTAGATTGGACAGACTTTGGCTACACCTTC.

The V call is TRBV6-2 or TRBV6-3, the J call TRBJ2-7, with 10 bases lining up with TRBD1. The ends lost 7 bases at V and 6 bases at J; junction bases unmatched: 15. The CDR3 spans 16 residues. Per the germline V gene, CDR1 is MNHEY and CDR2 is SVGEGT. The CDR3 nucleotides read TGTGCCAGCACCCCGAACCCTGGGACAGGGGCTATCGAGCAGTACTTC. Its translation: CASTPNPGTGAIEQYF.

The V and J genes are TRBV12-1 and TRBJ2-7; the tabulated D call, TRBD2, remains unverified against the DNA. TRBV12-1 is a documented pseudogene. This CDR3 has 18 residues. This CDR3 is CASSLGTSGDKGINEQYF. In DNA form, the CDR3 reads TGTGCCAGCAGCTTGGGGACTAGCGGGGACAAGGGTATCAACGAGCAGTACTTC.

The gene calls are TRBV5-5 and TRBJ1-6; D may be TRBD1 (6 bases). This CDR3 spans 16 amino acids. The V and J ends lost 4 bases and 9 bases respectively, with 20 bases between them. Germline V lookup: CDR1 SGHKS, CDR2 YYEKEE (reference sequence). The CDR3 loop is CASSLSVTGVSSPLHF. For the CDR3, the DNA is TGTGCCAGCAGCCTCAGCGTGACAGGTGTAAGTTCACCCCTCCACTTT.

The CDR3 sequence: CASRPLTDRITQPQHF. The CDR3 DNA reads TGTGCCAGTAGACCCTTGACGGACAGGATCACTCAGCCCCAGCATTTT. The chain links TRBV19 to TRBJ1-5, with 7 bases matching TRBD1. The CDR3 covers 16 residues. Germline V lookup: CDR1 LNHDA, CDR2 SQIVND (reference sequence). The junction had 14 bases not matched to a gene; V was cut back by 6 bases and J by 6 bases.

This clone was observed once. The chain combines TRBV4-1 with TRBJ1-2; 7 bases agree with TRBD1. CDR1 and CDR2 from the germline V gene are MGHRA and YSYEKL. The CDR3 is 14 residues long. The V and J ends lost 0 bases and 2 bases, in that order; junction bases with no gene match: 0. CDR3 coding DNA: TGCGCCAGCAGCCAAGAGACAGGGAACTATGGCTACACCTTC. Translating it yields CASSQETGNYGYTF.

The chain carries TRBV19 and TRBJ1-5, with D hard to call. Trimming shortened V by 5 bases and J by 1 base, and 6 bases separated the two germline ends. This CDR3 contains 13 residues. Per germline, CDR1 LNHDA and CDR2 SQIVND (reference sequence). CDR3: CASSSQSNQPQHF. In DNA form, the CDR3 reads TGTGCCAGTAGTTCACAAAGCAATCAGCCCCAGCATTTT.

This chain uses TRBV19 with TRBJ1-4, with D hard to call. V was shortened by 3 bases and J by 0 bases, with 5 bases between the two germline ends. CDR1 is LNHDA, CDR2 SQIVND, per germline (reference sequence). This CDR3 is 14 amino acids long. The CDR3 loop is CASSMGTTNEKLFF. CDR3 nucleotides: TGTGCCAGTAGTATGGGCACAACTAATGAAAAACTGTTTTTT.

The rearrangement uses TRBV15 and TRBJ1-2, with 8 positions matching TRBD1. The V segment lost 3 bases and the J segment 5 bases; nucleotides outside the gene matches: 5. The CDR3 is 14 residues long. From germline, CDR1 is LNHNV and CDR2 YYDKDF (reference sequence). The DNA for the CDR3 is TGTGCCACCAGCAGCTTCGGACAGGGATATGGCTACACCTTC. It is translated as CATSSFGQGYGYTF.

This rearrangement joins TRBV27 to TRBJ2-6; 11 bases align to TRBD2. The V gene end was trimmed by 6 bases and the J gene end by 2 bases; junction bases not matched to a gene: 9. The CDR3 has 18 residues. The germline gives CDR1 MNHEY, CDR2 SMNVEV (reference sequence). For the CDR3, the DNA is TGTGCCAGCAGGCTGGGGGGACTAGCGGAAACTGGGGCCAACGTCCTGACTTTC. Translating it yields CASRLGGLAETGANVLTF.

V usage is TRBV7-8 and J usage is TRBJ2-3; 14 bases line up with TRBD2. The length of the CDR3 is 16 residues. The V gene end was trimmed by 4 bases and the J gene end by 3 bases; junction bases not matched to a gene: 3. CDR1 is SGHVS, CDR2 FQNEAQ, per germline. In DNA form, the CDR3 reads TGTGCCAGCAGCTCGAGGACTAGCGGGAGGACAGATACGCAGTATTTT. Translated, it gives CASSSRTSGRTDTQYF.

This clone was counted only a few times. V gene TRBV7-7 combines with J gene TRBJ2-7; the D gene is possibly TRBD1 (5 bases). CDR3 length equals 20 residues. Trimming removed 5 bases at V and 4 bases at J, with 33 bases between. Germline values: CDR1 SSHAT, CDR2 FNYEAQ (reference sequence). Here the CDR3 reads CASSEPPLDTLSVFNYEQYF. CDR3 sequence (DNA): TGTGCCAGCAGCGAACCCCCTTTGGACACTTTGTCCGTATTCAATTACGAGCAGTACTTC.

This clone was observed a single time. J is TRBJ1-2 and V is TRBV4-1; tentative D call: TRBD1 (5 bases). The V gene lost 0 bases and the J gene lost 2 bases, with 13 bases spanning the gap. Germline assignment: CDR1 MGHRA and CDR2 YSYEKL. This CDR3 is 16 amino acids long. CDR3: CASSQDVGPGNYGYTF. As DNA, the CDR3 is TGCGCCAGCAGCCAAGATGTGGGGCCCGGGAACTATGGCTACACCTTC.